These 3 T cell receptor beta chains share one sample of origin, sequenced in a study of post-analysis software for immune sequencing data (dated by TCRdb to the mid-2010s). Study-wide conclusions, independent of this receptor: Four or five TRBV segments, including TRBV5-6, TRBV5-1 and TRBV20-1, were significantly more frequent in patients than controls.

The antigens of these receptors remain unknown. The library was produced with PCR. The sample was run on an Illumina HiSeq 2500. To reduce PCR and sequencing biases, unique molecular identifiers were incorporated into the TCR beta cDNA libraries. TCRdb's own reprocessing of the public reads used fastp at Q25 and MiXCR and kept productive beta chains. Records with the same CDR3 protein are collapsed into one entry carrying the most frequent genes and DNA. This sample comprises hundreds of thousands of distinct CDR3 sequences, approximately 59% of them detected only once. Clones ranked in the top ten supply around 11% of the sample. Sequenced: blood. The receptors come from a girl aged 2 to 10 with multiple sclerosis.

This chain joins TRBV10-3 and TRBJ2-3, with D maybe TRBD2 (5 bases). Germline V gives CDR1 ENHRY, CDR2 SYGVKD. The CDR3 sequence is 14 residues long. The V end lost 3 bases, the J end lost 2 bases, and 9 bases lay between the germline ends. The CDR3 DNA follows: TGTGCCATCAGTGATAGGACTCTCACAGATACGCAGTATTTT. This gives the protein CAISDRTLTDTQYF.

The rearrangement uses TRBV5-6 and TRBJ2-3, with 7 nucleotides matching TRBD1. Germline V gives CDR1 SGHDT, CDR2 YYEEEE. The CDR3 totals 15 residues. V lost 4 bases to trimming and J lost 2 bases; unmatched junction nucleotides: 7. The CDR3 here is CASSMTGNPTDTQYF. For the CDR3, the DNA is TGTGCCAGCAGCATGACAGGGAACCCCACAGATACGCAGTATTTT. The full variable domain, in which reference TRBV5-6 and TRBJ2-3 provide the parts outside the CDR3, is DAGVTQSPTHLIKTRGQQVTLRCSPKSGHDTVSWYQQALGQGPQFIFQYYEEEERQRGNFPDRFSGHQFPNYSSELNVNALLLGDSALYLCASSMTGNPTDTQYFGPGTRLTVL.

This chain connects TRBV7-3 to TRBJ2-7, with D unresolved. CDR1 SGHTA and CDR2 FQGTGA come from the germline V gene. The CDR3 is 15 amino acids. Trimming cost V 3 bases and J 0 bases, with 12 bases left between them. In DNA, the CDR3 is TGTGCCAGCAGCTTCTTCCCGGCCCCCTCCTACGAGCAGTACTTC. Translating gives CASSFFPAPSYEQYF.